The clone carrying this TCR beta chain has a count of ten or more. Its target is unknown. The sample comes from a study of early T cells in non-severe SARS-CoV-2 infection. Study findings and constraints: Matches to VDJdb favored anti-spike CD8 responses and missed private and CD4 specificities.

Trimming cost V 10 bases and J 5 bases, with 15 bases left between them. This CDR3 is 13 amino acids long. CDR1 is LGHNA, CDR2 YSLEER, per germline. TCRdb called the 5' RACE reads again in MiXCR, with one record for every CDR3 protein. The table lists roughly 53,000 distinct CDR3 sequences, about 9.4% of them singletons. The rearrangement joins TRBV4-3 to TRBJ2-1; TRBD1 or TRBD2 may be the D gene (5 bases each). This receptor was identified in an adult who was a healthcare worker with PCR-confirmed SARS-CoV-2 infection or an uninfected control (not recorded which). The sample consisted of whole blood. CDR3 coding DNA: TGCGCCACCTCGTCCGGGGCACACAATGAGCAGTTCTTC. Amino acids: CATSSGAHNEQFF.